The entry below describes one T cell receptor beta chain. As originally analysed: Amplification with reference gene primers provided the estimates of nucleated cell counts. Measured with immunoSEQ multiplex PCR; TCRdb has only the in-frame clones, and not every one. V and J calls and clone size are those listed in that table; D and trimming were worked out from the DNA. Found here are fewer than 150,000 clones, 85% of them singletons; the top ten hold just under 3%. The data stem from a study of blood T cell repertoires in COVID-19. About the research overall: The analysed material was cDNA or gDNA that came from T cells, B-cell-depleted T cells, or PBMCs.

V was pared by 4 bases and J by 2 bases, with 1 base of the junction left unmatched. The CDR3 loop spans 13 amino acids. The germline gives CDR1 MNHEY, CDR2 SVGAGI. The sequence derives from a man aged 45-65 years with acute or convalescent COVID-19. V and J are TRBV6-5 and TRBJ1-2; 7 nucleotides align to TRBD1. What was sequenced was peripheral blood. The CDR3 spells CASSWGQNYGYTF. The CDR3, as DNA: TGTGCCAGCAGTTGGGGACAGAACTATGGCTACACCTTC.